Below, 11 T cell receptor beta chains from the same sample are listed, as sequenced in a study of human T cells and chemical hapten exposure. Time point: patch test 1, 2 weeks after DPC sensitization. Treatment of the sample: therapeutic diphenylcyclopropenone sensitization with weekly scalp DPC. MiXCR, applied by TCRdb to the RACE reads, yields one record per CDR3 protein. Of approximately 110,000 distinct CDR3 sequences listed, 9.5% to 11% are singletons. Source: whole blood, taken in connection with sensitization to the hapten diphenylcyclopropenone (DPC). The receptors here all came from a middle-aged woman with alopecia areata. Some clones in this sample may be carry-over from other donors' samples.

This clonotype was counted many times. The CDR3 region is CASSATTAGANVLTF. The CDR3 DNA reads TGTGCCAGCAGTGCTACGACAGCCGGGGCCAACGTCCTGACTTTC. The gene calls are TRBV6-1 and TRBJ2-6, with a weak D call TRBD1 (5 bases). The CDR3 is 15 amino acids. Germline V lookup: CDR1 MNHNS, CDR2 SASEGT. V lost 4 bases and J lost 4, with 11 bases in between.

In this sample, this clonotype turned up many times. The chain recombines TRBV6-6 with TRBJ2-7, with TRBD1 matching over 7 bases. Trimming took 5 bases from V and 3 from J; bases not matched to a gene: 4. This CDR3 spans 13 amino acids. Germline-derived CDR1 and CDR2 are MNHNY and SVGAGI (reference sequence). The CDR3 spells CASSVGGFYEQYF. Here the CDR3 DNA reads TGTGCCAGCAGTGTAGGGGGCTTCTACGAGCAGTACTTC.

This clonotype was found many times. The V gene is TRBV5-1, the J gene TRBJ2-7; D tentatively fits TRBD1 or TRBD2 (5 bases each). The germline V gene encodes CDR1 SGHRS and CDR2 YFSETQ. Trimming cost V 3 bases and J 4 bases, with 17 bases left between them. The CDR3 length is 15 residues. The CDR3, as DNA: TGCGCCAGCAGCTCGGGGACCTCCCTCGGGTACGAGCAGTACTTC. It is translated as CASSSGTSLGYEQYF. Drawing the rest from reference TRBV5-1 and TRBJ2-7, the complete variable domain is KAGVTQTPRYLIKTRGQQVTLSCSPISGHRSVSWYQQTPGQGLQFLFEYFSETQRNKGNFPGRFSGRQFSNSRSEMNVSTLELGDSALYLCASSSGTSLGYEQYFGPGTRLTVT.

This clonotype was picked up many times. The chain uses TRBV10-2 and TRBJ1-1, with D possibly matching TRBD1 (6 bases). V gave up 8 bases and J gave up 0 bases, with 13 bases separating them. Looked up from germline, CDR1 is WSHSY and CDR2 is SAAADI. The CDR3 covers 14 residues. Here the CDR3 DNA reads TGCGCCAGCGCGGAGGACAGTATGAACACTGAAGCTTTCTTT. Translating it yields CASAEDSMNTEAFF.

The V call is TRBV7-2, the J call TRBJ2-4; D gene ambiguous. There are 13 residues in the CDR3. Trimming pared 4 bases from V and 3 bases from J, leaving 7 bases between. The V gene's germline CDR1 is SGHTA and CDR2 FQGNSA. The CDR3 spells CASSSSGKNIQYF. As DNA, the CDR3 is TGTGCCAGCAGCTCCAGTGGCAAAAACATTCAGTACTTC.

This clonotype showed up many times. V is TRBV7-3 and J is TRBJ2-6; 9 nucleotides agree with TRBD1. This CDR3 has 17 amino acids. Germline assignment: CDR1 SGHTA and CDR2 FQGTGA. The trim removed 5 bases at V and 4 bases at J, leaving 9 bases unmatched. CDR3 bases: TGTGCCAGCAGCCTCGGGACAGGGCCCTTGGGGGCCAACGTCCTGACTTTC. Translated: CASSLGTGPLGANVLTF.

This clonotype was observed at least ten times. V and J are TRBV7-2 and TRBJ2-4; 9 bases map to TRBD1. This CDR3 spans 13 amino acids. The germline CDR1 and CDR2 sequences are SGHTA and FQGNSA. Germline trimming cut 5 bases from V and 9 bases from J; bases unmatched to any gene: 5. The CDR3 protein is CASSRGQGTIQYF. DNA of the CDR3: TGTGCCAGCAGCCGAGGACAGGGGACCATTCAGTACTTC. Full variable domain (missing parts from reference TRBV7-2 and TRBJ2-4): GAGVSQSPSNKVTEKGKDVELRCDPISGHTALYWYRQSLGQGLEFLIYFQGNSAPDKSGLPSDRFSAERTGGSVSTLTIQRTQQEDSAVYLCASSRGQGTIQYFGAGTRLSVL.

The chain has TRBV7-3 and TRBJ2-2; 8 positions agree with TRBD1. J was trimmed by 2 bases and V by 2 bases; bases with no gene match: 7. The CDR3 is 17 residues long. Per germline, CDR1 SGHTA and CDR2 FQGTGA. The CDR3 region is CASSLFGQGPNTGELFF. Written as DNA, the CDR3 is TGTGCCAGCAGCTTATTCGGACAGGGCCCAAACACCGGGGAGCTGTTTTTT.

This chain uses TRBV6-6 with TRBJ1-2; 9 bases line up with TRBD1. Germline loops: CDR1 MNHNY, CDR2 SVGAGI (reference sequence). V lost 7 bases to trimming and J lost 4 bases; unmatched junction nucleotides: 4. This CDR3 has 13 amino acids. CDR3 DNA: TGTGCCAGCACGGACAGGGGAACCTATGGCTACACCTTC. Protein: CASTDRGTYGYTF.

This clonotype was counted once. The chain links TRBV20-1 to TRBJ2-7; D might be TRBD2 (5 bases). Germline CDR1 reads DFQATT; CDR2 reads SNEGSKA (reference sequence). V lost 0 bases and J 4 bases, leaving 16 bases between the germline ends. The length of the CDR3 is 15 residues. The CDR3 reads CSARDFGGRTYEQYF. CDR3 nucleotides: TGCAGTGCTAGAGATTTCGGAGGCAGAACGTACGAGCAGTACTTC.

This sequence joins TRBV24-1 and TRBJ2-1; 9 positions agree with TRBD2. Germline CDR1 and CDR2: KGHDR and SFDVKD. J gave up 1 base and V 2 bases, and 2 bases lay outside the gene matches. This CDR3 has 16 residues. The CDR3 DNA follows: TGTGCCACCAGTGATTCAAGCGGGGGGTCCTACAATGAGCAGTTCTTC. It codes for CATSDSSGGSYNEQFF.